This is a list of T cell receptor beta chains from one sample in a study of blood T cell repertoires in COVID-19. The data were produced by immunoSEQ multiplex PCR, yet TCRdb's version contains in-frame clones alone and is incomplete. The table has hundreds of thousands of clones, around 88% seen once. The specimen sequenced was PBMCs or T cells enriched from blood (not recorded which). These receptors originate from a young woman who had been exposed to COVID-19. CDR3s include the opening cysteine and the closing phenylalanine or tryptophan. The order of the fields is J gene, D gene, V gene, clone size, CDR3 DNA, CDR3 protein. A D gene is named only where the DNA matches it firmly. Only some rows state a clone size, as once, few, many or a class for expanded clones.

J gene: TRBJ2-2; D gene: TRBD1; V gene: TRBV14; clone size: -; CDR3 DNA: TGTGCCAGCAGCTTACCCGGGACAGCGAACACCGGGGAGCTGTTTTTT; CDR3 protein: CASSLPGTANTGELFF
J gene: TRBJ1-6; D gene: -; V gene: TRBV9; clone size: -; CDR3 DNA: TGTGCCAGCAGCGTAAGGGGTGACAGAAATTCACCCCTCCACTTT; CDR3 protein: CASSVRGDRNSPLHF
J gene: TRBJ2-2; D gene: -; V gene: TRBV18; clone size: -; CDR3 DNA: TGTGCCAGCTCACCGAGACCAACCCCAGGGTACGCGAACACCGGGGAGCTGTTTTTT; CDR3 protein: CASSPRPTPGYANTGELFF
J gene: TRBJ1-4; D gene: TRBD1; V gene: TRBV19; clone size: -; CDR3 DNA: TGTGCCAGTAGCGTGGACAGGGGGAGGACTAATGAAAAACTGTTTTTT; CDR3 protein: CASSVDRGRTNEKLFF
J gene: TRBJ1-5; D gene: TRBD1; V gene: TRBV30; clone size: once; CDR3 DNA: TGTGCCTGGAGAGGACAGGGGAGCAATCAGCCCCAGCATTTT; CDR3 protein: CAWRGQGSNQPQHF
J gene: TRBJ1-2; D gene: TRBD1; V gene: TRBV12-5; clone size: -; CDR3 DNA: TGTGCTAGTGGTTTGGGGGACAGGGGAGTCTATGGCTACACCTTC; CDR3 protein: CASGLGDRGVYGYTF
J gene: TRBJ2-2; D gene: TRBD1; V gene: TRBV24-1; clone size: -; CDR3 DNA: TGTGCCACCAGTGAACAGGGGGCGCTCACCGGGGAGCTGTTTTTT; CDR3 protein: CATSEQGALTGELFF
J gene: TRBJ2-7; D gene: -; V gene: TRBV5-1; clone size: -; CDR3 DNA: TGCGCCAGCAGCTTGGTTCCTGGCCCCTACGAGCAGTACTTC; CDR3 protein: CASSLVPGPYEQYF
J gene: TRBJ2-3; D gene: TRBD2; V gene: TRBV6-5; clone size: -; CDR3 DNA: TGTGCCAGCAGCCCCGGGAGGGGTGCAGATACGCAGTATTTT; CDR3 protein: CASSPGRGADTQYF
J gene: TRBJ1-2; D gene: -; V gene: TRBV6-1; clone size: -; CDR3 DNA: TGTGCCAGCAGTGCCCCCCGTTTGGGGGCTGTTAACTATGGCTACACCTTC; CDR3 protein: CASSAPRLGAVNYGYTF
J gene: TRBJ1-2; D gene: -; V gene: TRBV6-5; clone size: -; CDR3 DNA: TGTGCCAGCAAACGGGGGGGGACGGCATACTTTGGCTACACCTTC; CDR3 protein: CASKRGGTAYFGYTF
J gene: TRBJ2-7; D gene: TRBD1; V gene: TRBV28; clone size: -; CDR3 DNA: TGTGCCAGCAGTTCGTCCGGGACAGGGTCGTACGAGCAGTACTTC; CDR3 protein: CASSSSGTGSYEQYF
J gene: TRBJ1-1; D gene: TRBD1; V gene: TRBV2; clone size: -; CDR3 DNA: TGTGCCAGCAGGGGAAGACAGGGGGGAACTGAAGCTTTCTTT; CDR3 protein: CASRGRQGGTEAFF
J gene: TRBJ1-2; D gene: TRBD1; V gene: TRBV11-3; clone size: few; CDR3 DNA: TGTGCCAGCAGCTTAGTTGCCCGGGACAGGGGCCCGGCAGGGTATGGCTACACCTTC; CDR3 protein: CASSLVARDRGPAGYGYTF
J gene: TRBJ2-7; D gene: TRBD2; V gene: TRBV10-1; clone size: -; CDR3 DNA: TGCGCCAGCAGTGAGTCTGCCAGGGAGGGCTACGAGCAGTACTTC; CDR3 protein: CASSESAREGYEQYF
J gene: TRBJ2-3; D gene: TRBD2; V gene: TRBV3-1/TRBV3-2; clone size: -; CDR3 DNA: TGTGCCAGCAGCCATAGAAGGGAAGGGACTAGAGGTGGTTCGGCAACGCAGTATTTT; CDR3 protein: CASSHRREGTRGGSATQYF
J gene: TRBJ2-7; D gene: -; V gene: TRBV11-2; clone size: -; CDR3 DNA: TGTGCCAGCAGCTTAGGGGGCCAGGGGAGCTACGAGCAGTACTTC; CDR3 protein: CASSLGGQGSYEQYF
J gene: TRBJ1-6; D gene: -; V gene: TRBV4-2; clone size: -; CDR3 DNA: TGTGCCAGCAGCCAACGACAGAGGAACAATTCACCCCTCCACTTT; CDR3 protein: CASSQRQRNNSPLHF
J gene: TRBJ1-2; D gene: -; V gene: TRBV9; clone size: -; CDR3 DNA: TGTGCCAGCAGCGTAGAGACGGAGGCCGGGGGCTACACCTTC; CDR3 protein: CASSVETEAGGYTF
J gene: TRBJ2-3; D gene: -; V gene: TRBV10-1; clone size: once; CDR3 DNA: TGCGCCTTTCCCACTGAGTGGGGGGTTCTTAGGGATACGCAGTATTTT; CDR3 protein: CAFPTEWGVLRDTQYF
J gene: TRBJ1-1; D gene: -; V gene: TRBV9; clone size: -; CDR3 DNA: TGTGCCAGCAGCGTAGGGGAGACTGAAGCTTTCTTT; CDR3 protein: CASSVGETEAFF
J gene: TRBJ1-1; D gene: -; V gene: TRBV6-5; clone size: -; CDR3 DNA: TGTGCCAGCAGTTACGCCCAAGGGGCCAACACTGAAGCTTTCTTT; CDR3 protein: CASSYAQGANTEAFF
J gene: TRBJ2-7; D gene: TRBD1; V gene: TRBV6-5; clone size: -; CDR3 DNA: TGTGCCAGCAGCTGGGGACAGGAAATCTCCTACGAGCAGTACTTC; CDR3 protein: CASSWGQEISYEQYF
J gene: TRBJ2-5; D gene: -; V gene: TRBV24-1; clone size: -; CDR3 DNA: TGTGCCACCAGTGATGAGGCACTCCCGTGGACCCAGTACTTC; CDR3 protein: CATSDEALPWTQYF
J gene: TRBJ1-2; D gene: -; V gene: TRBV14; clone size: -; CDR3 DNA: TGTGCCAGCAGCTTAAGCGGGGGAATTGGCTACACCTTC; CDR3 protein: CASSLSGGIGYTF
J gene: TRBJ1-2; D gene: -; V gene: TRBV30; clone size: -; CDR3 DNA: TGTGCCTGGAGACAGTACCACTATGGCTACACCTTC; CDR3 protein: CAWRQYHYGYTF
J gene: TRBJ2-2; D gene: -; V gene: TRBV21-1; clone size: -; CDR3 DNA: TGTGCCAGCAGTAGAACCGGGACAGTGGGCACCGGGGAGCTGTTTTTT; CDR3 protein: CASSRTGTVGTGELFF
J gene: TRBJ1-4; D gene: -; V gene: TRBV9; clone size: -; CDR3 DNA: TGTGCCAGCAGCGTAGCCGGGATTAATAATGAAAAACTGTTTTTT; CDR3 protein: CASSVAGINNEKLFF
J gene: TRBJ2-1; D gene: TRBD2; V gene: TRBV27; clone size: -; CDR3 DNA: TGTGCCAGCAGTTTACGGGCTAGCGGGGGGTACAATGAGCAGTTCTTC; CDR3 protein: CASSLRASGGYNEQFF
J gene: TRBJ2-3; D gene: TRBD1; V gene: TRBV6-5; clone size: once; CDR3 DNA: TGTGCCAGCAGTTACTCAGGGGGCGACGGCACAGATACGCAGTATTTT; CDR3 protein: CASSYSGGDGTDTQYF
J gene: TRBJ2-2; D gene: TRBD1; V gene: TRBV5-1; clone size: -; CDR3 DNA: TGCGCCAGCAGCCCTGGGACAGGGGTCACCGGGGAGCTGTTTTTT; CDR3 protein: CASSPGTGVTGELFF
J gene: TRBJ2-7; D gene: TRBD2; V gene: TRBV5-1; clone size: -; CDR3 DNA: TGCGCCAGCAGCTTCTCTTGGACTAGCGGGGGGGCCTACGAGCAGTACTTC; CDR3 protein: CASSFSWTSGGAYEQYF
J gene: TRBJ1-2; D gene: TRBD1; V gene: TRBV19; clone size: -; CDR3 DNA: TGTGCCAGCTCTACAGGGGAATTCTATGGCTACACCTTC; CDR3 protein: CASSTGEFYGYTF
J gene: TRBJ2-7; D gene: TRBD1; V gene: TRBV18; clone size: -; CDR3 DNA: TGTGCCAGCTCACCGGGACAGGGCGTCTACGAGCAGTACTTC; CDR3 protein: CASSPGQGVYEQYF
J gene: TRBJ1-1; D gene: -; V gene: TRBV9; clone size: -; CDR3 DNA: TGTGCCAGCAGCGTAGGCAGTCCCAAGAACACTGAAGCTTTCTTT; CDR3 protein: CASSVGSPKNTEAFF
J gene: TRBJ2-2; D gene: -; V gene: TRBV11-3; clone size: once; CDR3 DNA: TGTGCCAGCAGCTTCTCGGGAGCGGACACCGGGGAGCTGTTTTTT; CDR3 protein: CASSFSGADTGELFF
J gene: TRBJ2-3; D gene: -; V gene: TRBV7-9; clone size: once; CDR3 DNA: TGTGCCAGCAGCTTAGCCCAGCGATTAAGCACAGATACGCAGTATTTT; CDR3 protein: CASSLAQRLSTDTQYF
J gene: TRBJ1-5; D gene: TRBD1; V gene: TRBV6-5; clone size: -; CDR3 DNA: TGTGCCAGCAGGGTTACAGGGGATAACAATCAGCCCCAGCATTTT; CDR3 protein: CASRVTGDNNQPQHF
J gene: TRBJ1-2; D gene: -; V gene: TRBV6-6; clone size: -; CDR3 DNA: TGTGCCAGCAGTCGACCGCCGGGGCGGGGGTCCTATGGCTACACCTTC; CDR3 protein: CASSRPPGRGSYGYTF
J gene: TRBJ2-2; D gene: -; V gene: TRBV21-1; clone size: -; CDR3 DNA: TGTGCCAGCAGCCATCGAAGGGCCGGGGACACCGGGGAGCTGTTTTTT; CDR3 protein: CASSHRRAGDTGELFF
J gene: TRBJ1-5; D gene: -; V gene: TRBV7-8; clone size: -; CDR3 DNA: TGTGCCAGCAGCCTCCTCGGGCAGCCCCAGCATTTT; CDR3 protein: CASSLLGQPQHF
J gene: TRBJ1-3; D gene: -; V gene: TRBV4-2; clone size: -; CDR3 DNA: TGTGCCAGCAGCCAGGCGGGAAGGGACCTCATCTCTGGAAACACCATATATTTT; CDR3 protein: CASSQAGRDLISGNTIYF
J gene: TRBJ1-5; D gene: -; V gene: TRBV13; clone size: -; CDR3 DNA: TGTGCCAGCAGCTTTATGGCAGGTCTTTTGCCCCAGCATTTT; CDR3 protein: CASSFMAGLLPQHF
J gene: TRBJ2-3; D gene: TRBD2; V gene: TRBV9; clone size: once; CDR3 DNA: TGTGCCAGCAGCGACAGCGGGGGGGCAGGGGATACGCAGTATTTT; CDR3 protein: CASSDSGGAGDTQYF
J gene: TRBJ1-4; D gene: -; V gene: TRBV23-1; clone size: -; CDR3 DNA: TGCGCCAGCAGTCAATCGGGCAGGGGCATCGATACAACTAATGAAAAACTGTTTTTT; CDR3 protein: CASSQSGRGIDTTNEKLFF
J gene: TRBJ1-6; D gene: -; V gene: TRBV3-1/TRBV3-2; clone size: -; CDR3 DNA: TGTGCCAGCAGCCATATGGACCGGGGGTCACCCCTCCACTTT; CDR3 protein: CASSHMDRGSPLHF
J gene: TRBJ2-5; D gene: TRBD1; V gene: TRBV29-1; clone size: -; CDR3 DNA: TGCAGCGTTGAACGAAACAGGGGTCTCGAGACCCAGTACTTC; CDR3 protein: CSVERNRGLETQYF
J gene: TRBJ1-6; D gene: -; V gene: TRBV6-1; clone size: -; CDR3 DNA: TGTGCCAGCAGTGATTTGCAGACAGGTCCCCTTTCACCCCTCCACTTT; CDR3 protein: CASSDLQTGPLSPLHF
J gene: TRBJ2-2; D gene: TRBD1; V gene: TRBV10-1; clone size: once; CDR3 DNA: TGCGCCAGCAGTGACAGGGGGCTTGGGACCGGGGAGCTGTTTTTT; CDR3 protein: CASSDRGLGTGELFF
J gene: TRBJ1-2; D gene: -; V gene: TRBV19; clone size: -; CDR3 DNA: TGTGCCAGTAATTTCGTCGGCGGAAACTATGGCTACACCTTC; CDR3 protein: CASNFVGGNYGYTF
J gene: TRBJ1-5; D gene: -; V gene: TRBV12-3/TRBV12-4; clone size: -; CDR3 DNA: TGTGCCAGCAGAGGACAGATGGGACAGCCCCAGCATTTT; CDR3 protein: CASRGQMGQPQHF
J gene: TRBJ1-4; D gene: TRBD1; V gene: TRBV25-1; clone size: -; CDR3 DNA: TGTGCCAGCAGTGACGGACAGGGGGAGGGTGAAAAACTGTTTTTT; CDR3 protein: CASSDGQGEGEKLFF
J gene: TRBJ2-1; D gene: TRBD2; V gene: TRBV27; clone size: -; CDR3 DNA: TGTGCCAGCAGTTTAATGGCTAGCGGGGCACCCTACAATGAGCAGTTCTTC; CDR3 protein: CASSLMASGAPYNEQFF
J gene: TRBJ2-3; D gene: -; V gene: TRBV3-1/TRBV3-2; clone size: once; CDR3 DNA: TGTGCCAGCAGCCGAGGACAGACTTACGCAGATACGCAGTATTTT; CDR3 protein: CASSRGQTYADTQYF
J gene: TRBJ1-2; D gene: -; V gene: TRBV15; clone size: -; CDR3 DNA: TGTGCCACCAGCAGAGATCTAGTCCCGTTCTATGGCTACACCTTC; CDR3 protein: CATSRDLVPFYGYTF
J gene: TRBJ1-2; D gene: -; V gene: TRBV5-5; clone size: -; CDR3 DNA: TGTGCCAGCAGCGTACACAGGGATGGGGGCTACACCTTC; CDR3 protein: CASSVHRDGGYTF
J gene: TRBJ1-5; D gene: TRBD1; V gene: TRBV7-8; clone size: -; CDR3 DNA: TGTGCCAGCAGGGCCGGGACAGGGGGCTGGAGCAATCAGCCCCAGCATTTT; CDR3 protein: CASRAGTGGWSNQPQHF
J gene: TRBJ1-4; D gene: -; V gene: TRBV2; clone size: -; CDR3 DNA: TGTGCCAGCAACAGGGAGCGGGAAAAACTGTTTTTT; CDR3 protein: CASNREREKLFF
J gene: TRBJ1-2; D gene: -; V gene: TRBV4-1; clone size: -; CDR3 DNA: TGCGCCAGCAGCCAAGAAAGGCCAGGGGTCGTGTATTCGGATGGCTACACCTTC; CDR3 protein: CASSQERPGVVYSDGYTF
J gene: TRBJ2-1; D gene: TRBD1; V gene: TRBV30; clone size: -; CDR3 DNA: TGTGCCTGGAGTTTGCCTAGGACAGGGAAAAATGAGCAGTTCTTC; CDR3 protein: CAWSLPRTGKNEQFF